This TCR beta chain was sequenced for a study of cytomegalovirus exposure and HLA in healthy donors. Produced via immunoSEQ multiplex PCR; TCRdb's table is partial and in-frame only. The sample comprises under 200,000 clones, 84% of which are singletons, and about 7% rests with the top ten. The CDR3 covers 14 residues. V lost 3 bases, J lost 5 bases, and 1 base stayed unmatched. Germline V gene data show CDR1 as MGHDK and CDR2 as SYGVNS. This clone was recorded once. This clonotype originated in a man aged 18-30 years in good health and CMV-seropositive. V gene TRBV25-1 combines with J gene TRBJ2-1; 10 bases align to TRBD2. Sequences were obtained from PBMCs. DNA of the CDR3: TGTGCCAGCAGTGAGGGACTAGCGAACAATGAGCAGTTCTTC. It yields the protein CASSEGLANNEQFF.